This is a list of T cell receptor beta chains from one sample in a study of blood T cell repertoires in COVID-19. Profiled with immunoSEQ multiplex PCR; TCRdb holds only in-frame clones, not every one. The sample yields more than 120,000 clones, around 83% seen once. Material for sequencing was peripheral blood. The origin of the receptors is a human donor with acute or convalescent COVID-19. The donor label of this sample is uncertain. Each CDR3 is given with its conserved first and last residue. D genes are given only for firm matches. Rows may omit the clone size; those that give it use once, few, many or a size class.

TRBV24-1	TRBJ2-3	.	.	TGTGCCACCAGTGGCGGGGGGACAGCCACAGATACGCAGTATTTT	CATSGGGTATDTQYF
TRBV29-1	TRBJ2-5	.	TRBD1	TGCAGCGTGGAGACCGGGACAGGGGGAGAGACCCAGTACTTC	CSVETGTGGETQYF
TRBV18	TRBJ1-2	few	.	TGTGCCAGCTCACCAGGTATAGGGGGGGCGCGGAATGGCTACACCTTC	CASSPGIGGARNGYTF
TRBV28	TRBJ1-5	.	TRBD1	TGTGCCAGCAGACACCATGGAGGGGGCGAGAGCAATCAGCCCCAGCATTTT	CASRHHGGGESNQPQHF
TRBV21-1	TRBJ1-1	.	.	TGTGCCAGCAGCAAAGGACGGCCTAGGAGAGCTTTCTTT	CASSKGRPRRAFF
TRBV19	TRBJ1-5	.	.	TGTGCCAGTAGTATCCGAGGGGGGGGCAATCAGCCCCAGCATTTT	CASSIRGGGNQPQHF
TRBV18	TRBJ2-2	.	TRBD1	TGTGCCAGCTCACCCAGAACAGGGGGAATAAACACCGGGGAGCTGTTTTTT	CASSPRTGGINTGELFF
TRBV19	TRBJ1-2	.	.	TGTGCCAGTAGTATCAGCCGGGACTACTACACCTTC	CASSISRDYYTF
TRBV29-1	TRBJ1-2	.	TRBD1	TGCAGCGCAGGGGGATCAGGGGGAAGGAACTATGGCTACACCTTC	CSAGGSGGRNYGYTF
TRBV6-5	TRBJ1-4	.	TRBD1	TGTGCCAGCAGGAAGGACAGGGTATACGAAAAACTGTTTTTT	CASRKDRVYEKLFF
TRBV7-2	TRBJ1-5	once	.	TGTGCCAGCAGCTTCGAAGGCTTACAGGGACAGCCCCAGCATTTT	CASSFEGLQGQPQHF
TRBV20-1	TRBJ1-1	.	.	TGCAGTGTTTCGGGGGACACTGAAGCTTTCTTT	CSVSGDTEAFF
TRBV7-6	TRBJ1-5	.	.	TGTGCCAGCAGCTTATCAGGCTGGCAGCCCCAGCATTTT	CASSLSGWQPQHF
TRBV19	TRBJ1-1	.	TRBD1	TGTGCCAGTAGTATCCCCGGGACAGGGGCCACTGAAGCTTTCTTT	CASSIPGTGATEAFF
TRBV19	TRBJ1-1	.	.	TGTGCCAGTAGGGGGCAGTTGAACACTGAAGCTTTCTTT	CASRGQLNTEAFF
TRBV9	TRBJ2-5	once	.	TGTGCCAGCAGCGTTGGTTTCATCTATCAAGAGACCCAGTACTTC	CASSVGFIYQETQYF
TRBV5-1	TRBJ2-6	.	TRBD1	TGCGCCAGCAGGACAGGGGCTGGGTTCGATGGGGCCAACGTCCTGACTTTC	CASRTGAGFDGANVLTF
TRBV30	TRBJ1-5	.	.	TGTGCCTGGAGTGTACCGGGGGGTGGCAATCAGCCCCAGCATTTT	CAWSVPGGGNQPQHF
TRBV2	TRBJ2-7	.	TRBD1	TGTGCCAGCAGCGCAGGGGGCGTCTACGAGCAGTACTTC	CASSAGGVYEQYF
TRBV4-1	TRBJ2-3	.	TRBD2	TGCGCCAGCAGCCAAGGGTATGCGGGAGGGATAGTGAATACGCAGTATTTT	CASSQGYAGGIVNTQYF
TRBV19	TRBJ1-6	.	.	TGTGCCAGTAGTATGGGGCGAGGTAATTCACCCCTCCACTTT	CASSMGRGNSPLHF
TRBV6-5	TRBJ2-1	.	TRBD2	TGTGCCAGCCGGATAGCGGGGGGGATAAATGAGCAGTTCTTC	CASRIAGGINEQFF
TRBV6-5	TRBJ1-2	.	TRBD1	TGTGCCAGCAGTTACGTTAGGACAGGGGGTGGCTATGGCTACACCTTC	CASSYVRTGGGYGYTF
TRBV3-1/TRBV3-2	TRBJ1-1	.	.	TGTGCCAGCAGCCAAGACGGGGGGAGCACTGAAGCTTTCTTT	CASSQDGGSTEAFF
TRBV30	TRBJ1-5	.	TRBD1	TGTGCCTGGACCCTAGGACAGGGTGGCAATCAGCCCCAGCATTTT	CAWTLGQGGNQPQHF
TRBV19	TRBJ2-7	.	.	TGTGCCAGTAGTGACCAGGGGAATTCCTACGAGCAGTACTTC	CASSDQGNSYEQYF
TRBV29-1	TRBJ1-1	.	TRBD1	TGCAGCGTAACACAGGGGTTCGGATTATCTGAAGCTTTCTTT	CSVTQGFGLSEAFF
TRBV30	TRBJ2-3	.	TRBD2	TGTGCCTGGAACCGTGGACTAGCGGTCACAGATACGCAGTATTTT	CAWNRGLAVTDTQYF
TRBV27	TRBJ1-2	.	.	TGTGCCAGCAGTTTAGCAGGCGGGGGATATGGCTACACCTTC	CASSLAGGGYGYTF
TRBV18	TRBJ2-7	few	.	TGTGCCAGCTCACCACCGGCGGTGGACGAGCAGTACTTC	CASSPPAVDEQYF
TRBV4-2	TRBJ2-5	.	TRBD2	TGTGCCAGCAGCCAAGTAGCTAGCGGGAGGGCCTCAGAGACCCAGTACTTC	CASSQVASGRASETQYF
TRBV9	TRBJ2-1	.	TRBD2	TGTGCCAGCAGCACCCGACTAGCCTCCTACAATGAGCAGTTCTTC	CASSTRLASYNEQFF
TRBV6-5	TRBJ2-5	once	TRBD2	TGTGCCAGCAGTCGCGGGACTAGCGGGGGAGAGACCCAGTACTTC	CASSRGTSGGETQYF
TRBV3-1/TRBV3-2	TRBJ1-2	.	TRBD1	TGTGCCAGCAGCCTCGGGACAGTCTCTGGCTATGGCTACACCTTC	CASSLGTVSGYGYTF
TRBV6-2/TRBV6-3	TRBJ2-3	.	TRBD2	TGTGCCAGCAGTCCGCCTAGCGGGGGTCGCACAGATACGCAGTATTTT	CASSPPSGGRTDTQYF
TRBV6-5	TRBJ2-2	once	.	TGTGCCAGCACTCCGGGGGACACCGGGGAGCTGTTTTTT	CASTPGDTGELFF
TRBV19	TRBJ2-2	.	TRBD2	TGTGCCAGTAGTATGTCTAGCGGCATCGGGGAGCTGTTTTTT	CASSMSSGIGELFF
TRBV9	TRBJ1-1	.	TRBD1	TGTGCCAGCAGCGTAAATACAGGGGGAACTGAAGCTTTCTTT	CASSVNTGGTEAFF
TRBV18	TRBJ2-2	.	.	TGTGCCAGCTCACCACTCTCTGACACGAACACCGGGGAGCTGTTTTTT	CASSPLSDTNTGELFF
TRBV7-2	TRBJ2-4	.	.	TGTGCCAGCAGCTTAAGTGGGGGGGCACCCAAAAACATTCAGTACTTC	CASSLSGGAPKNIQYF
TRBV7-2	TRBJ1-4	.	.	TGTGCCAGCAGCTTCAGACAGTCTGCCGCCAGTGCAACTAATGAAAAACTGTTTTTT	CASSFRQSAASATNEKLFF
TRBV3-1/TRBV3-2	TRBJ2-1	.	.	TGTGCCAGCAGAACAGAATACAATGAGCAGTTCTTC	CASRTEYNEQFF
TRBV29-1	TRBJ1-3	.	.	TGCAGCGTTGAAGAGGACAGCATGCCTGGAAACACCATATATTTT	CSVEEDSMPGNTIYF
TRBV5-5	TRBJ2-1	once	.	TGTGCCAGCAGCTTGATGTTGTCACAGGGTTTTTACAATGAGCAGTTCTTC	CASSLMLSQGFYNEQFF
TRBV4-2	TRBJ2-3	.	TRBD2	TGTGCCAGCAGCCAAGGAGCGGGAGAGTCAGATACGCAGTATTTT	CASSQGAGESDTQYF